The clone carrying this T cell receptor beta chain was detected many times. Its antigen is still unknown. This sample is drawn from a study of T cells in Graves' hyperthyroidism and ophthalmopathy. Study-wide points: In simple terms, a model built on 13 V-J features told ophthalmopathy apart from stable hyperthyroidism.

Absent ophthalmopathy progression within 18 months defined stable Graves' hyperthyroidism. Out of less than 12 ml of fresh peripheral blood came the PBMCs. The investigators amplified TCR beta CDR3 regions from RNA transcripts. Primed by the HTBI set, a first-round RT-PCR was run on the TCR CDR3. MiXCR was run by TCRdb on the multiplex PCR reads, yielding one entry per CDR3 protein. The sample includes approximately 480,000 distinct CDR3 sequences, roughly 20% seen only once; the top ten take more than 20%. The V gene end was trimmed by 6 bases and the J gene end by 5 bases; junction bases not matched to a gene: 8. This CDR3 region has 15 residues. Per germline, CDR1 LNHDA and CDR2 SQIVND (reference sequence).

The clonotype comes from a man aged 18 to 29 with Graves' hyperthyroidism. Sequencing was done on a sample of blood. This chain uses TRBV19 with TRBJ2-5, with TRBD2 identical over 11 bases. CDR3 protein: CASRAGLADWETQYF. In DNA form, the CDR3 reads TGTGCCAGTAGGGCGGGACTAGCGGACTGGGAGACCCAGTACTTC.